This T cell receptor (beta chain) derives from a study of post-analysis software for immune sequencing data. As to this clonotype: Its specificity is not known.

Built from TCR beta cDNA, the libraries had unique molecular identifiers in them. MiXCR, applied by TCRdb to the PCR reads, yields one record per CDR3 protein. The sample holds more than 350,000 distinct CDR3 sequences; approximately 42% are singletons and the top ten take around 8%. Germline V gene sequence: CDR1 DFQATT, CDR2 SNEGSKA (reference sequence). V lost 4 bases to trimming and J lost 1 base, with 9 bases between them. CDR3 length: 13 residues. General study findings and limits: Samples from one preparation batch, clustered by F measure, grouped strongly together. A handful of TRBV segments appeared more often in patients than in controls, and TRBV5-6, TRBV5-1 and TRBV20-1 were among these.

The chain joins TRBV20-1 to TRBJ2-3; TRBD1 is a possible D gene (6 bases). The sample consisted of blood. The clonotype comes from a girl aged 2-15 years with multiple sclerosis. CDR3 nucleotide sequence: TGCAGTGCTAAAGGGGGAGGCACAGATACGCAGTATTTT. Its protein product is CSAKGGGTDTQYF.